Included here is one TCR beta chain sequence, with context. Its antigen is unknown. The repertoire was sequenced with immunoSEQ multiplex PCR; TCRdb's copy has only in-frame clones and lacks some. The sample lists over 2 million clones; 95% were seen once. The V and J ends lost 3 bases and 1 base, in that order; junction bases with no gene match: 5. The CDR3 has 15 amino acids. Per germline, CDR1 WNHNN and CDR2 SYGVQD (reference sequence). This sample is drawn from a study of shared clonotypes between healthy human individuals. Overall study findings and caveats: Clonotypes not shared had lower generation probabilities than those common to all four donors.

The TCR originated in a man aged 18 to 30 in good health. Sequenced material: naive CD4+ T cells sorted from blood. Subset specified: CD45RA+ positively selected. This chain uses TRBV10-1 with TRBJ2-5; the match to TRBD2 covers 7 bases. The CDR3 region has the DNA TGCGCCAGCAGTGAAAGGGCTAGCGGCCAAGAGACCCAGTACTTC. This encodes CASSERASGQETQYF.